Sequencing of this TCR beta chain was carried out in a study of blood T cell repertoires in COVID-19. The wider study: Both acute and convalescent COVID-19 samples were obtained from the United States, Italy and Spain. Sources were T cells, B-cell-depleted T cells, or PBMCs; the material itself was cDNA or gDNA.

Authors' processing steps: Estimated nucleated cell counts came from reference gene primer amplification. Assay used: immunoSEQ multiplex PCR; TCRdb lists only in-frame clones, some missing. V, J and clone size derive from that table, while D and trimming were established from the DNA sequence. There are a few hundred thousand clones in the sample; around 86% occur only once, and around 9.1% lies in the top ten. Germline lookup yields CDR1 SGHRS and CDR2 YFSETQ. CDR3 length equals 14 residues. V lost 1 base, J lost 5 bases, and 12 bases lay in between. The V gene is TRBV5-1, the J gene TRBJ1-1; TRBD1 is a possible D gene (6 bases). The source of this sequence is a man aged 35-49 years who had recovered from COVID-19. The sequencing input was peripheral blood. The CDR3 spells CASSLLTGRTEAFF. As DNA, the CDR3 is TGCGCCAGCAGCTTGTTGACAGGTAGGACTGAAGCTTTCTTT.